The source of this T cell receptor (beta chain) is a study of cytomegalovirus exposure and HLA in healthy donors. Findings and caveats of the study: Cytomegalovirus-associated TCR beta chains were listed, numbering 164.

It was the approximately 120-subject validation cohort, separate from the approximately 700-subject first cohort, to which the donors belonged. Comments on this clone: Its target is unknown.

This table comes from immunoSEQ multiplex PCR, and its TCRdb copy is limited to in-frame clones, with some not included. The data contain roughly 120,000 clones, about 82% of them singletons. The CDR3 spans 15 residues. Per germline, CDR1 MNHEY and CDR2 SVGAGI. V gave up 5 bases and J gave up 7 bases; unmatched junction bases: 6. The sample consisted of PBMCs. The sequence came from a man aged 18-30 years in good health and CMV-seronegative. The chain employs TRBV6-5 and TRBJ2-1; TRBD2 matches 12 bases. The CDR3 sequence is CASSQAGLAGNEQFF. DNA of the CDR3: TGTGCCAGCAGTCAGGCCGGACTAGCGGGGAATGAGCAGTTCTTC.